Listed below are T cell receptor beta chains from one sample, sequenced in a study of blood T cell repertoires in COVID-19. The protocol was immunoSEQ multiplex PCR, while the TCRdb copy is restricted to in-frame clones and leaves out a portion. The data contain about 25,000 clones, roughly 91% of them singletons. Sequenced: peripheral blood. The source is a man aged 50-59 years with active COVID-19. Both conserved end residues are part of each CDR3. Fields, in order: clone size, J gene, D gene, V gene, CDR3 protein, CDR3 DNA. A D gene is named only where the DNA matches it firmly. Expanded clones get a size class; other rows say once, few or many, or leave the size out.

NA	TRBJ2-5	NA	TRBV5-5	CASSGGRADQETQYF	TGTGCCAGCAGCGGGGGCCGGGCGGATCAAGAGACCCAGTACTTC
NA	TRBJ2-1	TRBD2	TRBV14	CASSQPGLSGAEQFF	TGTGCCAGCAGCCAGCCGGGACTAAGTGGAGCAGAGCAGTTCTTC
NA	TRBJ2-1	NA	TRBV19	CATSDRGGHNEQFF	TGTGCCACCTCTGATCGGGGAGGCCACAATGAGCAGTTCTTC
NA	TRBJ1-4	TRBD1	TRBV6-5	CASSYSDRTGGEKLFF	TGTGCCAGCAGTTACTCGGACCGGACAGGGGGGGAAAAACTGTTTTTT
NA	TRBJ2-1	NA	TRBV4-1	CASSSKREMAYNEQFF	TGCGCCAGCAGCAGCAAACGAGAAATGGCCTACAATGAGCAGTTCTTC
once	TRBJ2-3	TRBD2	TRBV18	CASSRQGLAGDSGTQYF	TGTGCCAGCTCACGCCAGGGACTAGCGGGAGATAGTGGTACGCAGTATTTT
NA	TRBJ2-1	TRBD2	TRBV2	CASSEALRASGSDNEQFF	TGTGCCAGCAGTGAAGCGCTTCGGGCTAGCGGGAGCGACAATGAGCAGTTCTTC
NA	TRBJ1-4	TRBD1	TRBV7-9	CASIRQGREKLFF	TGTGCCAGCATACGACAGGGTCGGGAAAAACTGTTTTTT
NA	TRBJ2-7	NA	TRBV5-3	CARSLGATEQYF	TGTGCCAGAAGCTTGGGGGCCACCGAGCAGTACTTC
NA	TRBJ1-3	NA	TRBV4-1	CASSQDNLSGNTIYF	TGCGCCAGCAGCCAAGATAATTTATCTGGAAACACCATATATTTT
NA	TRBJ2-3	NA	TRBV5-1	CASSGRELADTQYF	TGCGCCAGCAGCGGTCGGGAGCTCGCAGATACGCAGTATTTT
once	TRBJ2-6	TRBD1	TRBV10-2	CASRTGWMSGANVLTF	TGCGCCAGCAGGACAGGGTGGATGTCTGGGGCCAACGTCCTGACTTTC
NA	TRBJ2-4	NA	TRBV9	CASSVVPQGPVNIQYF	TGTGCCAGCAGCGTAGTCCCTCAGGGGCCGGTAAACATTCAGTACTTC
NA	TRBJ1-2	NA	TRBV4-1	CASSQERQLYGYTF	TGCGCCAGCAGCCAAGAGAGACAGTTATATGGCTACACCTTC
NA	TRBJ2-1	NA	TRBV10-3	CAIRQEGSYNEQFF	TGTGCCATCAGACAGGAGGGTTCCTACAATGAGCAGTTCTTC
NA	TRBJ1-1	TRBD1	TRBV5-4	CASIKGGRGMNTEAFF	TGTGCCAGCATCAAAGGGGGCAGGGGAATGAACACTGAAGCTTTCTTT